The 20 T cell receptor beta chains listed next were all sequenced from one sample in a study of control samples from healthy donors and cancer patients. Profiled with immunoSEQ multiplex PCR; TCRdb holds only in-frame clones, not every one. Of 57,000 or so clones in the sample, around 91% were seen once. Sequencing was done on a sample of PBMCs. These receptor sequences come from a man in his 60s with colorectal cancer.

This clone was observed a handful of times. The chain joins TRBV24-1 to TRBJ1-5, with a possible D match to TRBD1 (6 bases). V lost 6 bases and J lost 3, with 8 bases in between. This CDR3 is 13 amino acids long. The germline CDR1 and CDR2 sequences are KGHDR and SFDVKD. The CDR3 region has the DNA TGTGCCACCAGTCGACAGGACAATCAGCCCCAGCATTTT. This translates into CATSRQDNQPQHF.

The CDR3 DNA reads as TGTGCCACCAGTGTTCCTGGACAGCCCTATAATGAAAAACTGTTTTTT. Its translation: CATSVPGQPYNEKLFF. V is TRBV24-1 and J is TRBJ1-4; D is perhaps TRBD1 (6 bases). In germline, CDR1 is KGHDR, CDR2 SFDVKD. Trimming shortened V by 5 bases and J by 4 bases, and 16 bases separated the two germline ends. The CDR3 length is 16 residues.

The V call is TRBV7-9, the J call TRBJ1-2; TRBD1 matches at 7 bases. This CDR3 spans 15 amino acids. V shed 6 bases and J 1 base; nucleotides not matched to a gene: 8. Looked up from germline, CDR1 is SEHNR and CDR2 is FQNEAQ (reference sequence). CDR3: CASRTQGGLNYGYTF. CDR3 sequence (DNA): TGTGCCAGCAGAACTCAGGGGGGGCTTAACTATGGCTACACCTTC. The full variable domain, in which reference TRBV7-9 and TRBJ1-2 provide the parts outside the CDR3, is DTGVSQNPRHKITKRGQNVTFRCDPISEHNRLYWYRQTLGQGPEFLTYFQNEAQLEKSRLLSDRFSAERPKGSFSTLEIQRTEQGDSAMYLCASRTQGGLNYGYTFGSGTRLTVV.

The V and J genes are TRBV7-8 and TRBJ1-6; 7 positions agree with TRBD1. Trimming cost V 6 bases and J 9 bases; bases outside gene matches: 5. CDR1 and CDR2 from the germline V gene are SGHVS and FQNEAQ. The CDR3 extends over 13 amino acids. DNA for the CDR3: TGTGCCAGCAGGGGTCAGGGGGGTTCACCCCTCCACTTT. It yields the protein CASRGQGGSPLHF.

This clone has more than one count but fewer than ten. J is TRBJ2-1 and V is TRBV5-4; D gene uncertain. V dropped 1 base and J dropped 7 bases, with 6 bases sitting between them. The CDR3 totals 12 residues. The germline CDR1 and CDR2 sequences are SGHNT and YYREEE (reference sequence). The CDR3 sequence is CASSLTLNEQFF. DNA for the CDR3: TGTGCCAGCAGCTTGACTCTGAATGAGCAGTTCTTC. The whole variable domain, remainder taken from reference TRBV5-4 and TRBJ2-1, is ETGVTQSPTHLIKTRGQQVTLRCSSQSGHNTVSWYQQALGQGPQFIFQYYREEENGRGNFPPRFSGLQFPNYSSELNVNALELDDSALYLCASSLTLNEQFFGPGTRLTVL.

This chain uses TRBV6-5 with TRBJ2-7; D perhaps matches TRBD2 (5 bases). V lost 2 bases, J lost 2 bases, and 13 bases lay in between. The CDR3 is made up of 15 amino acids. The V gene's germline CDR1 is MNHEY and CDR2 SVGAGI. Here the CDR3 reads CASSYAGERTYEQYF. DNA for the CDR3: TGTGCCAGCAGTTACGCCGGGGAGCGAACCTACGAGCAGTACTTC.

The chain employs TRBV24-1 and TRBJ2-3; D call uncertain. Trimming left V 2 bases short and J 2 bases short, with 7 bases between. CDR1 is KGHDR, CDR2 SFDVKD, per germline. This CDR3 has 14 amino acids. In nucleotides, the CDR3 is TGTGCCACCAGTGATTCCCGGTCCACAGATACGCAGTATTTT. This encodes CATSDSRSTDTQYF.

The sample holds a few counts of this clone. The chain is built from TRBV6-5 and TRBJ1-1; D is possibly TRBD1 (6 bases). CDR3 length equals 13 residues. With 4 bases removed from V and 11 bases from J, the gap between germline ends came to 17 bases. The germline V gene has CDR1 MNHEY and CDR2 SVGAGI. This CDR3 is CASSSPGALRAFF. In nucleotides, the CDR3 is TGTGCCAGCAGTTCTCCGGGGGCCCTGCGGGCTTTCTTT.

The chain carries TRBV9 and TRBJ1-6, with TRBD1 matching over 11 bases. CDR1 SGDLS and CDR2 YYNGEE come from the germline V gene. The CDR3 is 15 residues long. Trimming removed 0 bases from V and 9 bases from J; junction bases left unmatched: 2. The CDR3 DNA sequence: TGTGCCAGCAGCGTAGGGACAGGGGGCAGTTCACCCCTCCACTTT. It codes for CASSVGTGGSSPLHF. Complete variable domain (other parts from reference TRBV9 and TRBJ1-6): DSGVTQTPKHLITATGQRVTLRCSPRSGDLSVYWYQQSLDQGLQFLIQYYNGEERAKGNILERFSAQQFPDLHSELNLSSLELGDSALYFCASSVGTGGSSPLHFGNGTRLTVT.

As DNA, the CDR3 is TGTGCCAGTAGTGGACTGGGCCAAGAGACCCAGTACTTC. Protein: CASSGLGQETQYF. This chain connects TRBV19 to TRBJ2-5, with D possibly TRBD2 on 5 matching bases. The CDR3 has 13 residues. In germline, CDR1 is LNHDA, CDR2 SQIVND (reference sequence). Deletions cut 5 bases from V and 1 base from J, with 8 bases between.

The CDR3 loop reads CASSFGTGYGYTF. CDR3 nucleotides: TGTGCCAGCAGTTTCGGGACCGGCTATGGCTACACCTTC. The chain joins TRBV28 to TRBJ1-2; D may be TRBD1 (5 bases). This CDR3 region has 13 residues. Trimming took 3 bases from V and 4 from J, leaving 9 bases between them. The germline CDR1 and CDR2 sequences are MDHEN and SYDVKM.

This sequence joins TRBV12-3 or TRBV12-4 and TRBJ2-1; D is undetermined. Deletions cut 3 bases from V and 10 bases from J, with 13 bases between. The CDR3 is made up of 13 amino acids. The DNA for the CDR3 is TGTGCCAGCAGTTTGCAGCAAGGGTGGGAGCAGTTCTTC. It translates to CASSLQQGWEQFF.

The chain combines TRBV29-1 with TRBJ1-1; tentative D call: TRBD1 (6 bases). The CDR3 runs to 13 residues. The V and J ends lost 7 bases and 0 bases respectively, with 12 bases between them. CDR1 SQVTM and CDR2 ANQGSEA come from the germline V gene. CDR3 sequence (DNA): TGCAGCGCCACAACAGGGATGAACACTGAAGCTTTCTTT. Protein product: CSATTGMNTEAFF. Looking up the rest from reference TRBV29-1 and TRBJ1-1 gives the full variable domain: SAVISQKPSRDICQRGTSLTIQCQVDSQVTMMFWYRQQPGQSLTLIATANQGSEATYESGFVIDKFPISRPNLTFSTLTVSNMSPEDSSIYLCSATTGMNTEAFFGQGTRLTVV.

CDR3 region: CATGVGDTQYF. CDR3 in DNA: TGTGCCACCGGGGTGGGCGATACGCAGTATTTT. This rearrangement joins TRBV24-1 to TRBJ2-3, with unresolved D. Per the germline V gene, CDR1 is KGHDR and CDR2 is SFDVKD. CDR3 length: 11 amino acids. V was shortened by 9 bases and J by 6 bases, with 9 bases between the two germline ends.

The rearrangement uses TRBV7-8 and TRBJ1-1, with TRBD1 as a possible D gene (5 bases). The CDR3 covers 17 residues. Per the germline V gene, CDR1 is SGHVS and CDR2 is FQNEAQ. Trimming took off 2 bases at V and 0 bases at J, with 16 bases between the two ends. This CDR3 reads CASSLPGPPLMNTEAFF. Here the CDR3 DNA reads TGTGCCAGCAGCTTACCGGGACCGCCACTCATGAACACTGAAGCTTTCTTT.

The chain employs TRBV6-5 and TRBJ2-5; tentative D call: TRBD2 (5 bases). The length of the CDR3 is 13 residues. V was pared by 0 bases and J by 5 bases, with 7 bases between. In germline, CDR1 is MNHEY, CDR2 SVGAGI. The CDR3 nucleotides are TGTGCCAGCAGTTACTCCGGGGTGGAGACCCAGTACTTC. Encoded protein: CASSYSGVETQYF.

Comments on this clone: At one boundary the junction diverges from the germline segment, which might be a read error. The rearrangement uses TRBV5-6 and TRBJ2-5, with unresolved D. Germline CDR1 and CDR2: SGHDT and YYEEEE. CDR3 length equals 16 residues. CDR3 in DNA: TGTGTCAGCAGCCAAGATATCTCTAGGGCCGATGAGACCCAGTACTTC. It codes for CVSSQDISRADETQYF. The full variable domain, completed using reference TRBV5-6 and TRBJ2-5, is DAGVTQSPTHLIKTRGQQVTLRCSPKSGHDTVSWYQQALGQGPQFIFQYYEEEERQRGNFPDRFSGHQFPNYSSELNVNALLLGDSALYLCVSSQDISRADETQYFGPGTRLLVL.

This sequence joins TRBV7-2 and TRBJ2-3; no firm D call. The V gene's germline CDR1 is SGHTA and CDR2 FQGNSA. Trimming took off 3 bases at V and 0 bases at J, with 16 bases between the two ends. The CDR3 covers 17 residues. In nucleotides, the CDR3 is TGTGCCAGCAGCTTGTTATCCCAAAGGGTTAGCACAGATACGCAGTATTTT. This gives the protein CASSLLSQRVSTDTQYF.

V and J are TRBV4-1 and TRBJ1-4, with TRBD1 matching 10 bases. The CDR3 is 18 amino acids. V dropped 1 base and J dropped 4; count of bases not matched to a gene: 9. Germline CDR1 is MGHRA and CDR2 is YSYEKL. CDR3 residues: CASSQGIGQGGINEKLFF. Written as DNA, the CDR3 is TGCGCCAGCAGCCAAGGGATAGGACAGGGGGGAATTAATGAAAAACTGTTTTTT.

This sequence joins TRBV24-1 and TRBJ2-3, with TRBD1 matching 8 bases. The CDR3 length is 17 residues. CDR1 and CDR2 (germline): KGHDR, SFDVKD. With 3 bases clipped from V and 6 bases from J, the junction kept 13 bases outside the gene matches. CDR3 bases: TGTGCCACCAGTGATCCTCCGGGGACAGGACCCCCCGATACGCAGTATTTT. Amino acid sequence: CATSDPPGTGPPDTQYF.